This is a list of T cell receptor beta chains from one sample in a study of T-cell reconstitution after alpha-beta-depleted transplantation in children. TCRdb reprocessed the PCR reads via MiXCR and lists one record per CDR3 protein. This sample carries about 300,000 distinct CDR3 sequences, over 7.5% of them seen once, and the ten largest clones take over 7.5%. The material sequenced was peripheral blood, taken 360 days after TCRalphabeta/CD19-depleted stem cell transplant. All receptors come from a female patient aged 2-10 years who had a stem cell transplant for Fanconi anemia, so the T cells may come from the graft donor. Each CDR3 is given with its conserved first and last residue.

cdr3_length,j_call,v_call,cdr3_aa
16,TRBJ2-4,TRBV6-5,CASRLTSGVAKNIQYF
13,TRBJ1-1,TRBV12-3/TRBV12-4,CASSLKGGTEAFF
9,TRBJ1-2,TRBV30,CACGAGPYF
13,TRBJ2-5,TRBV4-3,CASSQELRETQYF
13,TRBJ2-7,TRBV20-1,CSASRTGSYEQYF
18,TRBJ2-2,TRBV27,CASSLRAGGLDNTGELFF
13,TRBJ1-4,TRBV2,CASRDSPNEKLFF
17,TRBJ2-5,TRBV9,CASSGLTWGGRVETQYF
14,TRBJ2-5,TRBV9,CASSGGGQAATQYF
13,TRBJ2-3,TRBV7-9,CASSRQHTDTQYF
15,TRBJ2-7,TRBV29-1,CSVLGLAGDLYEQYF
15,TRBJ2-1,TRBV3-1,CASSQEAGFYNEQFF
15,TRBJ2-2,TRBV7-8,CASSLEGQAGGELFF
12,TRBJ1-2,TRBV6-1,CATWKRLYGYTF
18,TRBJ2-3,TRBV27,CASSLYNVAGASTDTQYF
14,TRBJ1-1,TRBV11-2,CASSLRGGAVEAFF
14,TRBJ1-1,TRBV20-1,CSARDPTSNTEAFF
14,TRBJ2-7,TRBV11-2,CASSLGQGSFEQYF
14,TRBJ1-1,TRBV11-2,CASSYRTGPTEAFF
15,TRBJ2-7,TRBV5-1,CASSPDRGSSYEQYF
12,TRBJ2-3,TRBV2,CASESSTDTQYF
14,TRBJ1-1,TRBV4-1,CASSPLDLNTEAFF
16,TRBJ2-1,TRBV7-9,CASSSGGTSGAHEQFF
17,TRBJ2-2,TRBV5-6,CASSLVRTEGNTGELFF
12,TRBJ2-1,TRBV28,CASRRAYNEQFF
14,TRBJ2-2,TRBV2,CASSAPRVGGELFF
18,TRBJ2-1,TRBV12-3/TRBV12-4,CASSFGGGTSGSRNEQFF
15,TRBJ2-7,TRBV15,CATSRVKGQGIEQYF
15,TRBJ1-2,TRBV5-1,CASSTAGTFNYGYTF
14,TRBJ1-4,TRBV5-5,CASSPGGGREKLFF
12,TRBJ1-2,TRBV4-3,CASSQKGYGYTF
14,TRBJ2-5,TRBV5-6,CASSLNVREGAQYF
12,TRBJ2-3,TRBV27,CASRGGGDTQYF
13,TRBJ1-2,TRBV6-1,CASILQGMRGYTF
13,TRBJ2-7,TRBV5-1,CASSLRQSYEQYF
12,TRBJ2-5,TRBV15,CATSRDEKTQYF
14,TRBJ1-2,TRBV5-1,CASSLVGTDYGYTF
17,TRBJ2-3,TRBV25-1,CASSESQIQGLTDTQYF
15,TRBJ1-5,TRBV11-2,CASSREAGRNQPQHF
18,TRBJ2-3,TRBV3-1,CTSGPYPPTVYSTDTQYF
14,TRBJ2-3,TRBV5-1,CASSLGQGADTQYF
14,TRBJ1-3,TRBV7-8,CASRLGLAGNTIYF
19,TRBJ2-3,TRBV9,CASSTRGTSGGPRVDTQYF
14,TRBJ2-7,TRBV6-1,CASSIRQSSYEQYF
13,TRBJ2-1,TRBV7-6,CASSPTGDNEQFF
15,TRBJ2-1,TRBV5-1,CASSLVRLAGDEQFF
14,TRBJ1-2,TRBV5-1,CASSLWGRAYGYTF
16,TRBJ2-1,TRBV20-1,CSARVAGTGKYNEQFF
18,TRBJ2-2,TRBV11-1,CASSLGNRDIGNTGELFF
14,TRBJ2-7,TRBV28,CASLTGTGPYEQYF
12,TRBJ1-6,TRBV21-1,CARGQGRNPLHF
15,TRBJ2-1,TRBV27,CASSFDGAPHNEQFF
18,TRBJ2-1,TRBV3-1,CASSQILTGMGSYNEQFF
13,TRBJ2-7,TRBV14,CASSQDNPYEQYF
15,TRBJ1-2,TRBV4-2,CASSQGRGRDYGYTF
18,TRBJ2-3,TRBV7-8,CASSLAVGAGVSTDTQYF
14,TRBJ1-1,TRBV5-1,CASSAPGQGTEAFF
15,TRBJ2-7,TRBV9,CASSPGGDNFYEQYF